The 3 T cell receptor beta chains presented below share a single source sample, sequenced in a study of CD8+ T cells in alopecia areata (dated by TCRdb to 2016 to 2019). Library construction relied on the immunoSEQ multiplex PCR assay. For TCR sequencing, RNA was extracted from every sample and reverse transcribed into cDNA to serve as template. TCRdb provides this immuneACCESS table in a form limited to in-frame rearrangements. Some clones are lacking; in checked studies, under half of them reflect an unresolved V gene, and why the rest are absent is not known. Counted in this sample were about 210,000 clones; about 64% of them appeared once. The ten largest clones add up to about 4% of the sample. Sample time point, as interpreted from the label and publication: around 4 weeks on oral tofacitinib. The treatment or condition label for this specimen denotes: oral pan-JAK inhibitor, 5-10 mg twice daily.

The specimen was CD4+ T cells sorted from blood, collected at week 4, from a patient treated with tofacitinib. These receptor sequences come from a human donor with alopecia areata.

This clone showed up just once. CDR3 bases: TGTGCCAGCAGTCCCCAGGATTTGGATTCACCCCTCCACTTT. It codes for CASSPQDLDSPLHF. The chain couples TRBV6-5 to TRBJ1-6; no clear D gene. Trimming left V 5 bases short and J 8 bases short, with 13 bases between. Germline V CDR1 and CDR2: MNHEY, SVGAGI. This CDR3 has 14 residues.

The rearrangement uses TRBV2 and TRBJ2-5; 7 bases are a match to TRBD2. CDR1 SNHLY and CDR2 FYNNEI come from the germline V gene. V lost 1 base and J lost 5; bases outside the gene matches: 1. This CDR3 spans 13 amino acids. CDR3 protein: CASSEDGRETQYF. CDR3 DNA sequence: TGTGCCAGCAGTGAAGACGGGAGGGAGACCCAGTACTTC.

The CDR3 here is CAPLWINYEQYF. The CDR3 coding sequence is TGTGCTCCTCTTTGGATAAACTACGAGCAGTACTTC. The chain recombines TRBV13 with TRBJ2-7; the D is unclear. This CDR3 region has 12 residues. The germline V gene has CDR1 PRHDT and CDR2 FYEKMQ (reference sequence).